Each of the 10 T cell receptor beta chains below was sequenced from the same sample in a study of shared clonotypes between healthy human individuals. CD45RO-negative, CCR7-positively selected cells formed the naive CD8 fraction, excluding terminally differentiated effector memory CD45RA+ cells. Generated by immunoSEQ multiplex PCR, the TCRdb table keeps only in-frame clones and is missing some. The sample holds about 2.2 million clones, 90% to 95% seen once. Sequencing was done on a sample of naive CD8+ T cells from PBMCs. These receptors were obtained from a young man in good health. Some clones in this sample may be carry-over from other donors' samples.

V gene TRBV6-6 combines with J gene TRBJ2-7, with TRBD2 identical over 12 bases. The trim removed 5 bases at V and 2 bases at J, leaving 4 bases unmatched. The germline V gene encodes CDR1 MNHNY and CDR2 SVGAGI (reference sequence). The CDR3 consists of 15 residues. The CDR3 region has the DNA TGTGCCAGCAGTGCCCTAGCGGGAGGGCCCTACGAGCAGTACTTC. Translation gives CASSALAGGPYEQYF.

This chain connects TRBV9 to TRBJ2-7; a possible D gene is TRBD2 (5 bases). CDR1 and CDR2 (germline): SGDLS, YYNGEE. The CDR3 is made up of 14 amino acids. V was shortened by 0 bases and J by 5 bases, with 12 bases between the two germline ends. The CDR3 DNA follows: TGTGCCAGCAGCGTAGAGGGAGCGCGGGACGAGCAGTACTTC. This translates into CASSVEGARDEQYF.

V and J are TRBV12-5 and TRBJ2-2; D is unresolved. Germline values: CDR1 LGHNT, CDR2 FRNRAP. V lost 8 bases and J 4 bases, leaving 5 bases between the germline ends. The CDR3 is 11 amino acids. The CDR3 is CASTVTGELFF. CDR3 nucleotide sequence: TGTGCTAGTACAGTCACCGGGGAGCTGTTTTTT.

The J gene is TRBJ2-7, the V gene TRBV27; D is undetermined. The CDR3 sequence is 13 residues long. Germline V gene data show CDR1 as MNHEY and CDR2 as SMNVEV (reference sequence). The V and J ends lost 3 bases and 2 bases respectively, with 8 bases between them. The CDR3 is CASSFQVTYEQYF. For the CDR3, the DNA is TGTGCCAGCAGTTTTCAGGTGACCTACGAGCAGTACTTC.

This sequence joins TRBV29-1 and TRBJ2-1; 10 positions agree with TRBD2. Trimming removed 1 base from V and 9 bases from J; junction bases left unmatched: 12. CDR1 and CDR2 (germline): SQVTM, ANQGSEA. CDR3 size: 16 residues. CDR3 DNA sequence: TGCAGCGTTGAAGCGATACAGCGGGAGGGACCAAGTGAGCAGTTCTTC. Translation: CSVEAIQREGPSEQFF.

The V gene is TRBV9, the J gene TRBJ1-4; 11 positions agree with TRBD1. V gave up 5 bases and J gave up 0 bases; unmatched junction bases: 6. CDR3 length: 17 residues. The germline V gene encodes CDR1 SGDLS and CDR2 YYNGEE. The CDR3 sequence: CASSGTGGHATNEKLFF. The CDR3 region has the DNA TGTGCCAGCAGTGGGACAGGGGGACATGCAACTAATGAAAAACTGTTTTTT.

V gene TRBV19 combines with J gene TRBJ1-2, with 9 positions matching TRBD1. V trimming: 3 bases; J trimming: 4 bases; junction bases outside the gene matches: 12. The CDR3 has 17 residues. Germline V gene lookup returns CDR1 LNHDA and CDR2 SQIVND (reference sequence). This CDR3 is CASSISPTGGSAYGYTF. The CDR3 DNA is TGTGCCAGTAGTATTTCTCCTACAGGGGGCAGTGCCTATGGCTACACCTTC.

Comment on this clone: Other nucleotide sequences in the sample specify the same CDR3. This chain uses TRBV5-4 with TRBJ2-7, with D perhaps given as TRBD1 or TRBD2 (6 bases each). There are 14 residues in the CDR3. Germline V gene sequence: CDR1 SGHNT, CDR2 YYREEE (reference sequence). The V end lost 2 bases, the J end lost 2 bases, and 11 bases lay between the germline ends. Here the CDR3 reads CASSLGGDTYEQYF. The CDR3 bases are TGTGCCAGCAGCTTAGGCGGGGACACCTACGAGCAGTACTTC.

The V gene is TRBV18, the J gene TRBJ2-7; a possible D gene is TRBD1 (6 bases). Trimming left V 6 bases short and J 5 bases short, with 17 bases between. Per germline, CDR1 KGHSH and CDR2 LQKENI. The CDR3 has 14 residues. DNA of the CDR3: TGTGCCAGCTCTCGAACAGGGCCTCTGGACGAGCAGTACTTC. Protein product: CASSRTGPLDEQYF.

The genes are TRBV4-3 and TRBJ1-5; no definite D call. The CDR3 spans 14 residues. V lost 0 bases and J lost 6, with 9 bases in between. Germline loops: CDR1 LGHNA, CDR2 YSLEER. The CDR3 loop is CASSQDRSAQPQHF. The CDR3 bases are TGCGCCAGCAGCCAAGATCGGTCCGCTCAGCCCCAGCATTTT.